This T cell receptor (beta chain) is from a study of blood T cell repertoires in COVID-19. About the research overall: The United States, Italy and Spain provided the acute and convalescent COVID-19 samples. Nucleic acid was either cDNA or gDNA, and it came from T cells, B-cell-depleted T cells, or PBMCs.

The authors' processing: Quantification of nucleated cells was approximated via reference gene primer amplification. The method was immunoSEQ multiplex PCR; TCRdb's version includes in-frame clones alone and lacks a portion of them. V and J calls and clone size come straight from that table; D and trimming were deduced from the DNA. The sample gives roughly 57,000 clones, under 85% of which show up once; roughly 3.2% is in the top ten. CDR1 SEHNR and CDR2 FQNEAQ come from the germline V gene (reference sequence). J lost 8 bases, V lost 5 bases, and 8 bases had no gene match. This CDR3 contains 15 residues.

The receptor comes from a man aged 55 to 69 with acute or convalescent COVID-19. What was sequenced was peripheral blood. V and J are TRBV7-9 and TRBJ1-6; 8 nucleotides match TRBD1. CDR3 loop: CASSPGQGGDSPLHF. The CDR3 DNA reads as TGTGCCAGCAGCCCCGGACAGGGTGGGGATTCACCCCTCCACTTT.